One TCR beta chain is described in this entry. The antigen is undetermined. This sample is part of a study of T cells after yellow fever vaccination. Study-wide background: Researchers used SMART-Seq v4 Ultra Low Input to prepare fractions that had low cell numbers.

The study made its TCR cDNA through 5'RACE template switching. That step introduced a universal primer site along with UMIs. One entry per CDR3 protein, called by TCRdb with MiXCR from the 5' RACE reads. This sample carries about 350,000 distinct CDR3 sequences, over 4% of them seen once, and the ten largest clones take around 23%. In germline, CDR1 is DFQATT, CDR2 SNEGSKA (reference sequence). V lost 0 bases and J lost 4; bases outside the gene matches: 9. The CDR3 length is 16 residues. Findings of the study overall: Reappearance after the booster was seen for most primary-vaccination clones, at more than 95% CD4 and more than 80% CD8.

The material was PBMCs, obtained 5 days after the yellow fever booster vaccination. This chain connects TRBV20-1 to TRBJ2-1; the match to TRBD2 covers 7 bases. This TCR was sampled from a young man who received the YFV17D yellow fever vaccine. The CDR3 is CSARDSGGKGYNEQFF. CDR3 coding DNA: TGCAGTGCTAGAGATTCGGGAGGTAAGGGGTACAATGAGCAGTTCTTC.